The following is a T cell receptor beta chain sequence with its context. This sample stems from a study of blood T cell repertoires in COVID-19. Overall study context: The United States, Italy and Spain were the sources of the acute and convalescent COVID-19 samples. T cells, B-cell-depleted T cells, or PBMCs supplied cDNA or gDNA.

Authors' methods: For nucleated cells, counts were estimated from reference gene primer amplification. The method was immunoSEQ multiplex PCR; TCRdb's version includes in-frame clones alone and lacks a portion of them. Clonal size and the V and J genes are those of that table, whereas D and trimming came from the DNA. Counted here are about 66,000 clones, around nine tenths occurring once; the ten biggest clones make up roughly 1.4%. The V segment lost 3 bases and the J segment 6 bases; nucleotides outside the gene matches: 6. The germline V gene has CDR1 LNHDA and CDR2 SQIVND (reference sequence). CDR3 length: 16 residues.

The sample consisted of peripheral blood. The chain links TRBV19 to TRBJ2-2, with 11 bases aligning to TRBD2. The receptor was derived from a man aged 60-69 years with acute or convalescent COVID-19. This CDR3 reads CASSIRLAGGSGELFF. CDR3 coding DNA: TGTGCCAGTAGTATCCGGCTAGCGGGGGGTTCCGGGGAGCTGTTTTTT. Full variable domain (rest looked up from reference TRBV19 and TRBJ2-2): DGGITQSPKYLFRKEGQNVTLSCEQNLNHDAMYWYRQDPGQGLRLIYYSQIVNDFQKGDIAEGYSVSREKKESFPLTVTSAQKNPTAFYLCASSIRLAGGSGELFFGEGSRLTVL.